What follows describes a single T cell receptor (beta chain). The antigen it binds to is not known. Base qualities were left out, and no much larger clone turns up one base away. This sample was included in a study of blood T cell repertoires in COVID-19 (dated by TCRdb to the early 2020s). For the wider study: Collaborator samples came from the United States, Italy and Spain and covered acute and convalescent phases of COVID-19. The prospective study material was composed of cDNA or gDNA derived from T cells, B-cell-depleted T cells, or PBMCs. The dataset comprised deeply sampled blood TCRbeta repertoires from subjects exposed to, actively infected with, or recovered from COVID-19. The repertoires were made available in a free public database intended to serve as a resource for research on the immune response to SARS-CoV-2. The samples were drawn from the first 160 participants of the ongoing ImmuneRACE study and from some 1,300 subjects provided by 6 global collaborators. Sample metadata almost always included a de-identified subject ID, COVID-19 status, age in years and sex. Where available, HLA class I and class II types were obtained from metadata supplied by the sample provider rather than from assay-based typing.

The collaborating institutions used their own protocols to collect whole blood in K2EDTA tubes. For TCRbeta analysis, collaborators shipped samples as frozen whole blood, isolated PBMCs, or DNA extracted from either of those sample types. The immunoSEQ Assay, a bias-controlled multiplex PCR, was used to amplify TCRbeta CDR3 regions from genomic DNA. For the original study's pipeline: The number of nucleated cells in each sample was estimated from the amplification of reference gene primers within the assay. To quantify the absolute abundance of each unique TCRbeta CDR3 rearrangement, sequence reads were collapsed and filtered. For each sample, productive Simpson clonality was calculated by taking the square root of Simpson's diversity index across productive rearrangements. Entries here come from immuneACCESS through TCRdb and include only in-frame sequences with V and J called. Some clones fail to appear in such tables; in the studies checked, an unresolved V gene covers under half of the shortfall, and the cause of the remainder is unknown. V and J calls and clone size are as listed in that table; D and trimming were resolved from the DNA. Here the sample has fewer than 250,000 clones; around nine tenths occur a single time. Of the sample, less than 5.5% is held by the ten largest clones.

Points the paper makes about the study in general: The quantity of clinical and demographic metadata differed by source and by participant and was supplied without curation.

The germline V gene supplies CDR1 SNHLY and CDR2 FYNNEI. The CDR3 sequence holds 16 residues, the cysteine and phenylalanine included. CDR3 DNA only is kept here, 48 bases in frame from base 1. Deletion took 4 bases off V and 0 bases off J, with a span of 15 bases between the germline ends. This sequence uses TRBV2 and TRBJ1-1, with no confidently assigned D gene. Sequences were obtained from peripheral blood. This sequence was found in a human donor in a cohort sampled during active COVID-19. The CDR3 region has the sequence CASSAMTGTMNTEAFF. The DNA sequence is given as TGTGCCAGCAGTGCGATGACGGGTACCATGAACACTGAAGCTTTCTTT.